These 7 T cell receptor beta chains share one sample of origin, sequenced in a study of regulatory T cells in long-lasting Graves disease. Assembly of TCR beta libraries relied on iRepertoire HTBI primers together with Arm-PCR of CDR3 regions. TCRdb itself ran the multiplex PCR reads through MiXCR, one entry per CDR3 protein. The table lists 360,000 or so distinct CDR3 sequences, approximately 12% of them singletons. Documented time point: newly diagnosed GD, antithyroid drugs for less than 3 months. PBMC-extracted RNA yielded the TCR library. The same data also contributed to another study, on T cells in Graves' hyperthyroidism and ophthalmopathy.

This specimen consisted of peripheral blood mononuclear cells (PBMCs), obtained at new diagnosis, from a patient treated with antithyroid drugs. The receptors were sampled from a woman aged 18-30 years with Graves disease.

This clonotype was picked up a small number of times. V gene TRBV25-1 combines with J gene TRBJ2-5; a possible D gene is TRBD1 (6 bases). Trimming shortened V by 4 bases and J by 2 bases, and 20 bases separated the two germline ends. This CDR3 region has 17 residues. Germline CDR1 MGHDK, CDR2 SYGVNS. CDR3 coding DNA: TGTGCCAGCAGTGGGCCCCCCGGACAGAGAGAACAAGAGACCCAGTACTTC. It specifies CASSGPPGQREQETQYF.

This clonotype was observed at least ten times. This chain joins TRBV12-3 or TRBV12-4 and TRBJ2-7; a possible D gene is TRBD2 (5 bases). V was clipped by 5 bases and J by 2 bases, with 16 bases between them. The CDR3 sequence is 15 residues long. The CDR3 region has the DNA TGTGCCAGCAGTCCTCAGAGAGGGAGACCCTACGAGCAGTACTTC. Protein: CASSPQRGRPYEQYF.

This clonotype has a handful of counts. V is TRBV12-3 or TRBV12-4 and J is TRBJ2-1; D is unclear. Deletions cut 7 bases from V and 6 bases from J, with 22 bases between. The CDR3 is 16 amino acids. CDR3 coding DNA: TGTGCCAGCACTTTTAGGGATATTACAGCTTTCAATGAGCAGTTCTTC. This sequence encodes CASTFRDITAFNEQFF.

In this sample, this clonotype turned up many times. The CDR3 loop is CASSHWAGQSTDTQYF. The CDR3 DNA sequence: TGTGCCAGCAGCCACTGGGCGGGACAGAGCACAGATACGCAGTATTTT. The chain joins TRBV6-2 or TRBV6-3 to TRBJ2-3; tentatively, D is TRBD1 (7 bases). This CDR3 has 16 residues. Per germline, CDR1 MNHEY and CDR2 SVGEGT. V gave up 6 bases and J gave up 0 bases, with 16 bases separating them.

Ten or more counts support this clonotype. The rearrangement joins TRBV6-1 to TRBJ2-1, with D unclear. V dropped 6 bases and J dropped 0 bases, with 12 bases sitting between them. CDR1 and CDR2 from the germline V gene are MNHNS and SASEGT. This CDR3 has 15 amino acids. The CDR3 loop is CASSTEDPSYNEQFF. The CDR3 DNA follows: TGTGCCAGCAGCACTGAGGACCCCTCCTACAATGAGCAGTTCTTC.

This clonotype was seen ten or more times. V gene TRBV18 combines with J gene TRBJ2-2; TRBD2 might be the D (5 bases). V was clipped by 4 bases and J by 5 bases, with 11 bases between them. Looked up from germline, CDR1 is KGHSH and CDR2 is LQKENI. The CDR3 contains 14 residues. CDR3 amino acids: CASSQPSGTGELFF. The CDR3 nucleotides read TGTGCCAGCTCACAACCATCGGGAACCGGGGAGCTGTTTTTT.

This clonotype was detected many times. The chain recombines TRBV11-3 with TRBJ2-1, with 12 bases that match TRBD2. The CDR3 sequence is 16 residues long. Losses at the gene ends were 5 bases for V and 9 bases for J; bases not matched to a gene: 11. Germline CDR1 is SGHNT and CDR2 is YENEEA. The CDR3: CASSEGPSGRGGEQFF. The CDR3 region has the DNA TGTGCCAGCAGCGAAGGGCCTAGCGGGAGGGGGGGTGAGCAGTTCTTC.